Presented here are 29 T cell receptor beta chains from one specimen sequenced in a study of post-analysis software for immune sequencing data. Study observations and caveats: Among 4 or 5 TRBV segments more frequent in patients than controls were TRBV5-6, TRBV5-1 and TRBV20-1.

These TCRs are of unknown antigen specificity. Unique molecular identifiers tagged the TCR beta cDNA libraries. TCRdb reprocessed the PCR reads via MiXCR and lists one record per CDR3 protein. The data contain fewer than 900,000 distinct CDR3 sequences, roughly 46% of them seen just once; the ten biggest clones take up 4% to 5%. The sequenced sample was blood. These receptors originate from a girl aged 5-17 years with multiple sclerosis.

This rearrangement joins TRBV11-3 to TRBJ2-1; possibly TRBD1 for D (6 bases). From germline, CDR1 is SGHNT and CDR2 YENEEA. V was pared by 6 bases and J by 7 bases, with 16 bases between. The CDR3 is 14 residues long. CDR3 DNA sequence: TGTGCCAGCAGTCGAGGGGGAGTCCGGAATGAGCAGTTCTTC. Its translation: CASSRGGVRNEQFF.

The V gene is TRBV11-2, the J gene TRBJ2-7; D unresolved. The CDR3 has 15 residues. The germline gives CDR1 SGHAT, CDR2 FQNNGV. V lost 5 bases and J lost 1, with 15 bases in between. In DNA form, the CDR3 reads TGTGCCAGCAGCGTGGATGTGGCGAGGTCCTACGAGCAGTACTTC. It translates to CASSVDVARSYEQYF.

In nucleotides, the CDR3 is TGTGCCAGCACTACAGTCGGGGGTTCTAGGAGGGAAGAGACCCAGTACTTC. Protein product: CASTTVGGSRREETQYF. V gene TRBV7-2 combines with J gene TRBJ2-5; tentative D call: TRBD2 (6 bases). The V gene's germline CDR1 is SGHTA and CDR2 FQGNSA. V dropped 7 bases and J dropped 3 bases, with 24 bases sitting between them. The CDR3 length is 17 residues.

This chain joins TRBV2 and TRBJ1-5, with D uncertain. The V gene's germline CDR1 is SNHLY and CDR2 FYNNEI. The length of the CDR3 is 14 residues. Deletions cut 3 bases from V and 3 bases from J, with 9 bases between. The CDR3 DNA sequence: TGTGCCAGCAGTGAGAAGGCATACAATCAGCCCCAGCATTTT. This sequence encodes CASSEKAYNQPQHF.

The genes are TRBV6-1 and TRBJ2-1; TRBD2 matches at 11 bases. The V and J ends lost 3 bases and 9 bases, in that order; junction bases with no gene match: 10. The CDR3 is made up of 16 amino acids. Germline V CDR1 and CDR2: MNHNS, SASEGT. CDR3: CASSDMTSGARAEQFF. In DNA form, the CDR3 reads TGTGCCAGCAGTGACATGACTAGCGGGGCTCGGGCTGAGCAGTTCTTC.

This chain links TRBV4-1 with TRBJ2-5; no firm D call. The J call may be wrong; the DNA end is better matched by TRBJ2-7. The CDR3 is 14 residues long. Germline V gene lookup returns CDR1 MGHRA and CDR2 YSYEKL. The CDR3 DNA reads as TGCGCCAGCAGCCAAGATCTGCAGATCTACGAGCAGTACTTC. Protein product: CASSQDLQIYEQYF.

The CDR3 spells CASSYSSAGGFGGGYTF. CDR3 nucleotide sequence: TGTGCCAGCAGTTACTCGTCGGCGGGGGGTTTTGGCGGTGGCTACACCTTC. V and J are TRBV6-5 and TRBJ1-2; possibly TRBD1 for D (5 bases). The CDR3 is 17 amino acids. Trimming removed 0 bases from V and 7 bases from J, with 21 bases in between. CDR1 is MNHEY and CDR2 is SVGAGI in the germline V gene.

The chain uses TRBV12-3 or TRBV12-4 and TRBJ1-1; 11 nucleotides match TRBD1. There are 16 residues in the CDR3. V shed 5 bases and J 0 bases; nucleotides not matched to a gene: 5. For the CDR3, the DNA is TGTGCCAGCAGTCCGGACAGGGGGCGGTTGAACACTGAAGCTTTCTTT. Amino acids: CASSPDRGRLNTEAFF.

The DNA of the CDR3 is TGTGCCAGCAGCGTAGAGGGAGGGGGGAGTTTGGATGAGCAGTTCTTC. Its translation is CASSVEGGGSLDEQFF. The rearrangement joins TRBV9 to TRBJ2-1, with D maybe TRBD2 (7 bases). The CDR3 consists of 16 residues. Trimming cost V 0 bases and J 8 bases, with 18 bases left between them. CDR1 and CDR2 (germline): SGDLS, YYNGEE.

This clonotype was detected a few times. This chain links TRBV20-1 with TRBJ2-5; 11 bases line up with TRBD2. CDR1 DFQATT and CDR2 SNEGSKA come from the germline V gene (reference sequence). The CDR3 is 15 residues long. J was trimmed by 5 bases and V by 0 bases; bases with no gene match: 5. In DNA, the CDR3 is TGCAGTGCTAGAGATAGGGCTAGCGGGAGGGAGACCCAGTACTTC. Amino acids: CSARDRASGRETQYF.

Turning to this clonotype: Sequence at one end of the junction differs from germline and may be a read error. The V gene is TRBV25-1, the J gene TRBJ2-5, with 9 bases identical to TRBD1. The CDR3 sequence is 15 residues long. The germline V gene encodes CDR1 MGHDK and CDR2 SYGVNS. The chain's CDR3 is CASSELQGAGEAQYF. The CDR3 DNA reads TGTGCCAGCAGTGAACTACAGGGGGCAGGAGAGGCCCAGTACTTC.

This clonotype was observed many times. J is TRBJ2-5 and V is TRBV7-9; no definite D call. V was clipped by 6 bases and J by 5 bases, with 10 bases between them. Germline-derived CDR1 and CDR2 are SEHNR and FQNEAQ (reference sequence). The CDR3 consists of 12 residues. The DNA of the CDR3 is TGTGCCAGCAGTTTGGTGGAGGAGACCCAGTACTTC. Translated: CASSLVEETQYF.

This chain uses TRBV29-1 with TRBJ2-5; weak D call: TRBD2 (5 bases). The CDR3 is made up of 13 amino acids. The germline V and J ends were trimmed by 8 bases and 1 base, with 14 bases remaining between them. Germline V gene lookup returns CDR1 SQVTM and CDR2 ANQGSEA. The CDR3 nucleotides read TGCAGCTCGGTAGACGGGATCCAAGAGACCCAGTACTTC. Encoded protein: CSSVDGIQETQYF.

This chain connects TRBV7-9 to TRBJ2-7, with D perhaps matching TRBD2 (6 bases). The end of the DNA is better explained by TRBJ2-5, so the J call may be wrong. CDR1 SEHNR and CDR2 FQNEAQ come from the germline V gene (reference sequence). CDR3 length: 15 residues. The CDR3 reads CASSLPRESQETQYF. The CDR3 region has the DNA TGTGCCAGCAGCTTACCCCGGGAGAGTCAGGAGACCCAGTACTTC.

This clonotype was seen a few times. CDR3 DNA: TGTGCCAGCAGCGAACGACAGGGTGATGGCTACACCTTC. Residues: CASSERQGDGYTF. This chain connects TRBV6-6 to TRBJ1-2; 7 bases agree with TRBD1. Trimming cost V 6 bases and J 6 bases; bases outside gene matches: 7. The germline CDR1 and CDR2 sequences are MNHNY and SVGAGI (reference sequence). The CDR3 length is 13 residues.

This chain uses TRBV5-1 with TRBJ2-7; 11 bases agree with TRBD1. CDR1 and CDR2 from the germline V gene are SGHRS and YFSETQ. Trimming cost V 4 bases and J 2 bases; bases outside gene matches: 8. There are 16 residues in the CDR3. The CDR3 sequence: CASSKEGDRGTYEQYF. In DNA form, the CDR3 reads TGCGCCAGCAGCAAGGAGGGGGACAGGGGGACCTACGAGCAGTACTTC.

V gene TRBV15 combines with J gene TRBJ2-7; 9 positions match TRBD1. The last part of the DNA fits TRBJ2-5 better; the J call may be wrong. Germline V CDR1 and CDR2: LNHNV, YYDKDF (reference sequence). The CDR3 is 16 amino acids. The CDR3 loop is CATSGGQGYEGETQYF. CDR3 in DNA: TGTGCCACCAGCGGTGGACAGGGGTACGAGGGAGAGACCCAGTACTTC.

This clonotype was observed a few times. The chain joins TRBV5-1 to TRBJ2-1; TRBD1 aligns across 10 bases. The V and J ends lost 4 bases and 5 bases, in that order; junction bases with no gene match: 6. Germline CDR1 SGHRS, CDR2 YFSETQ. This CDR3 comprises 15 residues. CDR3 loop: CASSETDRGDNEQFF. CDR3 bases: TGCGCCAGCAGCGAAACGGACAGGGGGGACAATGAGCAGTTCTTC.

The CDR3: CASSMAGGAYEQYF. For the CDR3, the DNA is TGTGCCAGTAGTATGGCGGGAGGGGCCTACGAGCAGTACTTC. This chain connects TRBV19 to TRBJ2-7; 9 nucleotides line up with TRBD2. From germline, CDR1 is LNHDA and CDR2 SQIVND (reference sequence). V lost 3 bases and J lost 2; bases outside the gene matches: 2. CDR3 length: 14 amino acids.

J is TRBJ1-5 and V is TRBV5-6; D possibly corresponds to TRBD1 (6 bases). Germline V gene lookup returns CDR1 SGHDT and CDR2 YYEEEE. The CDR3 extends over 15 amino acids. Between the trimmed V and J ends, which lost 4 bases and 9 bases, there was a span of 20 bases. The CDR3 nucleotides are TGTGCCAGCAGCGTGGGTGGGGGGGCTGACTCGCCCCAGCATTTT. Its translation: CASSVGGGADSPQHF.

This chain joins TRBV5-1 and TRBJ2-1; possible D gene TRBD1, 6 bases. V was trimmed by 2 bases and J by 9 bases, leaving 15 bases between them. CDR1 is SGHRS, CDR2 YFSETQ, per germline. The CDR3 has 14 amino acids. The CDR3 is CASSFKPQGGEQFF. CDR3 nucleotide sequence: TGCGCCAGCAGCTTTAAGCCGCAAGGGGGTGAGCAGTTCTTC.

The chain has TRBV28 and TRBJ1-2, with TRBD1 as a possible D gene (5 bases). V lost 8 bases and J 5 bases, leaving 15 bases between the germline ends. Looked up from germline, CDR1 is MDHEN and CDR2 is SYDVKM. This CDR3 contains 13 residues. The CDR3 sequence: CASAPGREYGYTF. Written as DNA, the CDR3 is TGTGCCAGCGCCCCGGGACGGGAATATGGCTACACCTTC.

The chain joins TRBV5-1 to TRBJ2-5; 9 bases map to TRBD1. This CDR3 has 15 residues. CDR1 is SGHRS and CDR2 is YFSETQ in the germline V gene. Trimming took 0 bases from V and 2 from J; bases not matched to a gene: 2. This chain's CDR3 is CASSLGQGEQETQYF. The CDR3 nucleotides are TGCGCCAGCAGCTTGGGACAGGGGGAACAAGAGACCCAGTACTTC.

The DNA of the CDR3 is TGTGCCAGCAGACTGGGACACGAAGAGACCCAGTACTTC. This sequence encodes CASRLGHEETQYF. The V gene is TRBV7-2, the J gene TRBJ2-7; weak D call: TRBD1 (6 bases). TRBJ2-5 explains the end of the DNA better; the J call may be wrong. CDR1 is SGHTA, CDR2 FQGNSA, per germline. The CDR3 runs 13 residues.

The chain combines TRBV20-1 with TRBJ1-5; 8 bases are shared with TRBD1. CDR3 length: 13 residues. Germline V gives CDR1 DFQATT, CDR2 SNEGSKA (reference sequence). V shed 5 bases and J 7 bases; nucleotides not matched to a gene: 7. CDR3 in DNA: TGCAGTGCTGGAACAACAGGGGGACAGCCCCAGCATTTT. The encoded protein is CSAGTTGGQPQHF.

DNA of the CDR3: TGTGCCACCCGGTGGGGGGCTCACAATGAGCAGTTCTTC. Translating gives CATRWGAHNEQFF. The rearrangement joins TRBV5-6 to TRBJ2-1; D is perhaps TRBD1 or TRBD2 (6 bases each). The CDR3 totals 13 residues. The V gene's germline CDR1 is SGHDT and CDR2 YYEEEE. Trimming took 9 bases from V and 5 from J, leaving 15 bases between them.

The chain joins TRBV24-1 to TRBJ2-5; D not resolved. Trimming removed 9 bases from V and 5 bases from J, with 9 bases in between. Germline CDR1 is KGHDR and CDR2 is SFDVKD. CDR3 length: 11 residues. CDR3 in DNA: TGTGCCACCGGGTCTTCGGAGACCCAGTACTTC. Amino acid sequence: CATGSSETQYF.

This rearrangement joins TRBV9 to TRBJ2-1, with D tentatively TRBD2 (5 bases). The germline CDR1 and CDR2 sequences are SGDLS and YYNGEE. The CDR3 totals 17 residues. V lost 0 bases and J lost 7, with 20 bases in between. CDR3 in DNA: TGTGCCAGCAGCGTAGCTACGAGAGGGCCCTCGGGAAATGAGCAGTTCTTC. The encoded protein is CASSVATRGPSGNEQFF.

This clonotype was observed once. J is TRBJ2-1 and V is TRBV9; 7 nucleotides line up with TRBD1. The CDR3 has 15 residues. The germline V gene has CDR1 SGDLS and CDR2 YYNGEE. V was clipped by 4 bases and J by 6 bases; unmatched bases: 10. The DNA of the CDR3 is TGTGCCAGCAGCCGACAGGGCGCAACTCCCAATGAGCAGTTCTTC. This translates into CASSRQGATPNEQFF.